The 25 T cell receptor beta chains listed next were all sequenced from one sample in a study of CD8 T cells in ankylosing spondylitis. Study outcomes and limitations: Characteristic, it appeared, of ankylosing spondylitis blood was a TCR beta motif of eight highly homologous variants.

One entry per CDR3 protein results from TCRdb running MiXCR on the 5' RACE reads. The sample carries about 840,000 distinct CDR3 sequences, around 11% recorded once. Their target antigens are unknown. The sequenced sample was blood, either unsorted or a sorted T cell fraction (not recorded which). These receptors all come from a male donor with ankylosing spondylitis.

This clonotype was picked up a small number of times. The chain uses TRBV6-1 and TRBJ2-7; possible D gene TRBD1, 6 bases. Trimming shortened V by 6 bases and J by 4 bases, and 13 bases separated the two germline ends. The V gene's germline CDR1 is MNHNS and CDR2 SASEGT. The CDR3 covers 13 residues. The CDR3: CASSVDSGYEQYF. The CDR3 DNA follows: TGTGCCAGCAGCGTGGACAGTGGATACGAGCAGTACTTC.

This clonotype was seen a handful of times. The genes are TRBV10-3 and TRBJ1-1, with TRBD1 as a possible D gene (5 bases). Germline V lookup: CDR1 ENHRY, CDR2 SYGVKD. V was shortened by 10 bases and J by 0 bases, with 15 bases between the two germline ends. This CDR3 region has 14 residues. The CDR3 is CASRAPGMNTEAFF. Here the CDR3 DNA reads TGTGCCAGCAGGGCTCCCGGGATGAACACTGAAGCTTTCTTT.

This clonotype was detected a few times. The genes are TRBV6-5 and TRBJ1-3; 7 bases are shared with TRBD1. This CDR3 has 15 amino acids. Germline CDR1 is MNHEY and CDR2 is SVGAGI. V was pared by 4 bases and J by 6 bases, with 9 bases of the junction left unmatched. CDR3 nucleotide sequence: TGTGCCAGCAGTTCCAGACAGGGACTCTCAAACACCATATATTTT. Translation gives CASSSRQGLSNTIYF.

This chain connects TRBV5-1 to TRBJ1-1, with D tentatively TRBD1 (6 bases). Germline CDR1 is SGHRS and CDR2 is YFSETQ. The CDR3 runs 18 residues. Trimming removed 5 bases at V and 0 bases at J, with 23 bases between. The CDR3: CASSLGQGPHHMNTEAFF. In nucleotides, the CDR3 is TGCGCCAGCAGTCTAGGTCAGGGGCCGCATCATATGAACACTGAAGCTTTCTTT.

This clonotype was detected a few times. The chain is built from TRBV20-1 and TRBJ1-6; D uncertain. The CDR3 runs to 17 residues. The germline gives CDR1 DFQATT, CDR2 SNEGSKA (reference sequence). Trimming pared 0 bases from V and 10 bases from J, leaving 22 bases between. The CDR3, as DNA: TGCAGTGCTAGAGATTGGGCAGGTCCATACTTCGGGTCACCCCTCCACTTT. Protein product: CSARDWAGPYFGSPLHF.

The chain combines TRBV2 with TRBJ2-5; D remains ambiguous. The CDR3 has 13 amino acids. Germline assignment: CDR1 SNHLY and CDR2 FYNNEI. Trimming removed 6 bases from V and 4 bases from J, with 12 bases in between. CDR3 nucleotide sequence: TGTGCCAGCAGCAAGCAAGTAAGAGAGACCCAGTACTTC. Encoded protein: CASSKQVRETQYF.

The chain employs TRBV18 and TRBJ2-6; tentatively, D is TRBD1 or TRBD2 (6 bases each). Trimming cost V 2 bases and J 1 base, with 15 bases left between them. The length of the CDR3 is 18 residues. CDR1 is KGHSH, CDR2 LQKENI, per germline. The CDR3 nucleotides read TGTGCCAGCTCACCAGTTTACGGGGGCGCTTCTGGGGCCAACGTCCTGACTTTC. Translating it yields CASSPVYGGASGANVLTF.

The rearrangement links TRBV6-2 or TRBV6-3 to TRBJ1-2; 8 bases match TRBD1. The V gene end was trimmed by 4 bases and the J gene end by 8 bases; junction bases not matched to a gene: 6. This CDR3 has 13 residues. Germline values: CDR1 MNHEY, CDR2 SVGEGT. In DNA, the CDR3 is TGTGCCAGCAGTTCATTCCGGGACAGGGGCTACACCTTC. As protein: CASSSFRDRGYTF.

This clonotype came up a few times. The chain combines TRBV14 with TRBJ2-2; D is undetermined. The ends were cut back, 1 base at V and 3 bases at J, with 9 bases in the middle. In germline, CDR1 is SGHDN, CDR2 FVKESK. The CDR3 is 15 residues long. The CDR3 reads CASSQVTDYTGELFF. The CDR3 bases are TGTGCCAGCAGCCAAGTTACAGATTACACCGGGGAGCTGTTTTTT. The variable domain in full, with the rest retrieved from reference TRBV14 and TRBJ2-2, is EAGVTQFPSHSVIEKGQTVTLRCDPISGHDNLYWYRRVMGKEIKFLLHFVKESKQDESGMPNNRFLAERTGGTYSTLKVQPAELEDSGVYFCASSQVTDYTGELFFGEGSRLTVL.

The rearrangement links TRBV24-1 to TRBJ1-2; D is perhaps TRBD1 (5 bases). V was cut by 7 bases and J by 5 bases, with 16 bases left in between. Per germline, CDR1 KGHDR and CDR2 SFDVKD. This CDR3 contains 14 residues. This chain's CDR3 is CATSPTGGRYGYTF. DNA of the CDR3: TGTGCCACCAGCCCCACGGGGGGGAGATATGGCTACACCTTC.

This clonotype has only a few counts. This chain connects TRBV14 to TRBJ1-4; the D gene is possibly TRBD1 (5 bases). This CDR3 spans 13 amino acids. V lost 5 bases to trimming and J lost 8 bases, with 12 bases between them. From germline, CDR1 is SGHDN and CDR2 FVKESK. CDR3 sequence (DNA): TGTGCCAGCAGCGGCCCGGGGCCGGAAAAACTGTTTTTT. Translated: CASSGPGPEKLFF.

V gene TRBV20-1 combines with J gene TRBJ2-2, with 8 bases that match TRBD2. V lost 2 bases, J lost 6 bases, and 2 bases stayed unmatched. Germline CDR1 and CDR2: DFQATT and SNEGSKA (reference sequence). The CDR3 totals 13 residues. The DNA for the CDR3 is TGCAGTGCTAGAACGGGGGGGGCCGGGGAGCTGTTTTTT. Translated: CSARTGGAGELFF.

In this sample, this clonotype turned up a few times. The chain carries TRBV5-1 and TRBJ2-3, with D possibly matching TRBD1 (6 bases). The CDR3 has 14 residues. V was pared by 2 bases and J by 4 bases, with 11 bases between. Germline values: CDR1 SGHRS, CDR2 YFSETQ. CDR3 loop: CASSFRQVADTQYF. The CDR3 DNA follows: TGCGCCAGCAGCTTTCGACAGGTGGCAGATACGCAGTATTTT.

This clonotype was seen only a few times. The chain employs TRBV6-4 and TRBJ2-1; no firm D call. Germline-derived CDR1 and CDR2 are MRHNA and SNTAGT. This CDR3 comprises 14 residues. Trimming pared 3 bases from V and 2 bases from J, leaving 8 bases between. The CDR3 DNA follows: TGTGCCAGCAGTGAGGGCAACCCCTACAATGAGCAGTTCTTC. It encodes CASSEGNPYNEQFF.

This clonotype turned up a few times. The V gene is TRBV6-5, the J gene TRBJ1-2; TRBD1 aligns across 11 bases. Trimming at V came to 0 bases and at J to 4 bases, leaving 10 bases not matched to a gene. The CDR3 covers 18 residues. Germline V gene data show CDR1 as MNHEY and CDR2 as SVGAGI. The CDR3 DNA is TGTGCCAGCAGTTACTCAACCGGGACAGGGGGAGAGGGCTATGGCTACACCTTC. Residues: CASSYSTGTGGEGYGYTF.

This clonotype has more than one count but fewer than ten. The J gene is TRBJ1-2, the V gene TRBV7-9; D gene uncertain. CDR3 size: 16 residues. Trimming removed 5 bases from V and 3 bases from J, with 19 bases in between. The germline V gene encodes CDR1 SEHNR and CDR2 FQNEAQ (reference sequence). This CDR3 reads CASSVRTEILDYGYTF. The CDR3 DNA is TGTGCCAGCAGCGTTCGGACGGAGATCTTGGACTATGGCTACACCTTC.

Many counts were recorded for this clonotype. This chain connects TRBV4-3 to TRBJ1-2; 9 bases agree with TRBD1. CDR3 size: 17 residues. Germline values: CDR1 LGHNA, CDR2 YSLEER. V was clipped by 1 base and J by 2 bases; unmatched bases: 8. Here the CDR3 DNA reads TGCGCCAGCAGCCAAGGAGTGGTGGACAGGGGCAACTATGGCTACACCTTC. Translating gives CASSQGVVDRGNYGYTF.

The V call is TRBV19, the J call TRBJ1-1, with D tentatively TRBD1 (5 bases). The CDR3 totals 14 residues. Per the germline V gene, CDR1 is LNHDA and CDR2 is SQIVND (reference sequence). V lost 6 bases, J lost 4 bases, and 15 bases lay in between. The CDR3 spells CASSLNGDPTEAFF. CDR3 DNA sequence: TGTGCCAGTAGCCTGAATGGGGACCCCACTGAAGCTTTCTTT.

The V and J genes are TRBV20-1 and TRBJ2-1; D not certain. Germline values: CDR1 DFQATT, CDR2 SNEGSKA (reference sequence). V was shortened by 3 bases and J by 3 bases, with 6 bases between the two germline ends. The CDR3 has 12 amino acids. In nucleotides, the CDR3 is TGCAGTGCTAGTAAAAGCTACAATGAGCAGTTCTTC. It encodes CSASKSYNEQFF.

This clonotype appeared many times. The genes are TRBV20-1 and TRBJ1-1, with 8 bases identical to TRBD1. There are 13 residues in the CDR3. Trimming at V came to 4 bases and at J to 0 bases, leaving 1 base not matched to a gene. Germline V gene sequence: CDR1 DFQATT, CDR2 SNEGSKA (reference sequence). As DNA, the CDR3 is TGCAGTGCTAACAGGGGGTTGAACACTGAAGCTTTCTTT. It codes for CSANRGLNTEAFF.

CDR3 loop: CASRLTGVFQPQHF. For the CDR3, the DNA is TGTGCCAGCAGATTAACAGGGGTGTTTCAGCCCCAGCATTTT. The chain uses TRBV7-2 and TRBJ1-5, with 7 bases identical to TRBD1. Unmatched junction bases numbered 8, after V lost 6 bases and J lost 6 bases. The CDR3 extends over 14 amino acids. Germline loops: CDR1 SGHTA, CDR2 FQGNSA.

Many counts were recorded for this clonotype. The chain combines TRBV28 with TRBJ1-4; D gene uncertain. V was shortened by 3 bases and J by 6 bases, with 5 bases between the two germline ends. This CDR3 has 12 amino acids. The germline V gene has CDR1 MDHEN and CDR2 SYDVKM. The CDR3 bases are TGTGCCAGCAGTTTGGAGGATGAAAAACTGTTTTTT. It yields the protein CASSLEDEKLFF.

This chain uses TRBV18 with TRBJ1-1; possible D gene TRBD1, 5 bases. Trimming shortened V by 3 bases and J by 6 bases, and 11 bases separated the two germline ends. Germline lookup yields CDR1 KGHSH and CDR2 LQKENI. This CDR3 is built from 13 residues. The CDR3 coding sequence is TGTGCCAGCTCACCGGGGGGGTCGGCTGAAGCTTTCTTT. Amino acids: CASSPGGSAEAFF.

Turning to this clonotype: A single base separates this from a much larger clone, so it may be a read error. This chain links TRBV29-1 with TRBJ2-7; 11 bases agree with TRBD1. The V gene's germline CDR1 is SQVTM and CDR2 ANQGSEA. V trimming: 7 bases; J trimming: 2 bases; junction bases outside the gene matches: 4. The CDR3 extends over 13 amino acids. The CDR3 here is CSAWTGGTYEQYF. CDR3 nucleotide sequence: TGCAGCGCTTGGACAGGGGGCACCTACGAGCAGTACTTC.

V and J are TRBV5-1 and TRBJ2-7; 8 bases align to TRBD1. There are 16 residues in the CDR3. Germline CDR1 is SGHRS and CDR2 is YFSETQ. The V and J ends lost 2 bases and 9 bases, in that order; junction bases with no gene match: 16. The CDR3 spells CASSLIPGQVGEGQYF. The CDR3 coding sequence is TGCGCCAGCAGCTTAATTCCGGGACAGGTGGGCGAGGGGCAGTACTTC.